The clone carrying this T cell receptor (beta chain) came up many times. Its antigen is not known. 5'RACE primed from the constant segment yielded TCR alpha and TCR beta cDNA libraries bearing sample barcodes and UMIs. TCRdb reprocessed the 5' RACE reads with MiXCR, giving one entry per CDR3 protein. The data show around 340,000 distinct CDR3 sequences, 20% to 25% seen once. This sample was included in a study of T-cell memory formation after mild COVID-19. Regarding the study as a whole: The study detected some responding clones in pre-infection memory, suggesting cross-reactive memory joined.

The germline V and J ends were trimmed by 3 bases and 5 bases, with 10 bases remaining between them. The CDR3 covers 14 residues. CDR1 is LGHNA, CDR2 YNFKEQ, per germline. Sequences were obtained from PBMCs or a T cell subset sorted from them (not recorded which). The chain couples TRBV4-2 to TRBJ2-2; D not certain. The clonotype originates from an adult woman who had mild COVID-19 (a few samples of this study predate the infection). Cell type and time point are not known. CDR3 DNA: TGTGCCAGCAGCCAGGCGAGCCAAACCGGGGAGCTGTTTTTT. Translating gives CASSQASQTGELFF.